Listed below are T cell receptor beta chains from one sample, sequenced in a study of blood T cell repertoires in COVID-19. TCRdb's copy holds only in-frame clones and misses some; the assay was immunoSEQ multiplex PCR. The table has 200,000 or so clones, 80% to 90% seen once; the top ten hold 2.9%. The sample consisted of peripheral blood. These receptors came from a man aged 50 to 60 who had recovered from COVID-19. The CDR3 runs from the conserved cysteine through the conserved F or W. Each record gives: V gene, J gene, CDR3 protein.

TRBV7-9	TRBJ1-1	CASSLIRIQTGHAFF
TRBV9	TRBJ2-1	CASSDGGLSSYNEQFF
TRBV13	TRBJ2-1	CASSPPSGWWGEQFF
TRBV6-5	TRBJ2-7	CASSYSGAYEQYF
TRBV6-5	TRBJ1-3	CASSYWGQGSGNTIYF
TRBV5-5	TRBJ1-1	CASSLGQGLNTEAFF
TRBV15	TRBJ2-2	CATSRPEVSGELFF
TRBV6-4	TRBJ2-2	CASSSSGVLNTGELFF
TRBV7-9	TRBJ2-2	CASNPLDSGNTGELFF
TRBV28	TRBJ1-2	CASQIQGLRGYTF
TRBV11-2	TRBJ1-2	CASSPRQGSGYGYTF
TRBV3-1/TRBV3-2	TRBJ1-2	CASSQGWTDPGYTF
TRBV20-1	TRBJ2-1	CSASSVQGMINEQFF
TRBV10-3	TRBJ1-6	CAIRQQQGTGGTNSPLHF
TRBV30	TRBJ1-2	CAWGEGQPFNYGYTF
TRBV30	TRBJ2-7	CAWSVPGGPGEQYF
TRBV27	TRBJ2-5	CASRSAAARQRETQYF
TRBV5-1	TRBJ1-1	CASSPGGLRQGTLIEAFF
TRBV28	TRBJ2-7	CATWLAPYEQYF
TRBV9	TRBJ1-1	CASSPQTGNTEAFF
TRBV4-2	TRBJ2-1	CASSQSGLLGYNEQFF
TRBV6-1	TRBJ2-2	CASSETNNRGNTGELFF
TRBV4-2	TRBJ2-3	CASSDPSGASTDTQYF
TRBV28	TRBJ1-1	CASSSLGVEAFF
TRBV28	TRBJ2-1	CASSFGTGGPYNEQFF
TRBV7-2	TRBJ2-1	CASSLFGLAGYNEQFF
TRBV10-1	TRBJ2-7	CASSPDSTRGYEQYF
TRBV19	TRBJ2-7	CASSIATGTGYEQYF